A selection of T cell receptor beta chains follows, all from one sample in a study of T cells in Graves' hyperthyroidism and ophthalmopathy. Each CDR3 protein gets one entry after TCRdb re-called the multiplex PCR reads with MiXCR. The table includes around 690,000 distinct CDR3 sequences, roughly 20% detected once. The material sequenced was blood. The origin of the receptors is a man in his thirties or forties with Graves' ophthalmopathy. Both conserved end residues are part of each CDR3. Each record gives: D gene, J gene, clone size, V gene, CDR3 protein, CDR3 DNA. A D gene is named only where the DNA matches it firmly. Some rows have no size entry. The others give once, few or many, or a class for an expanded clone.

TRBD1 TRBJ1-4 NA TRBV27 CASSYRGVNEKLFF TGTGCCAGCAGTTACAGGGGGGTTAATGAAAAACTGTTTTTT
NA TRBJ2-3 NA TRBV20-1 CSAQAVLVTDTQYF TGCAGTGCTCAGGCGGTCCTCGTGACAGATACGCAGTATTTT
TRBD1 TRBJ2-7 many TRBV11-2 CASSLEVRGREQYF TGTGCCAGCAGCTTAGAGGTCAGGGGGCGCGAGCAGTACTTC
NA TRBJ1-5 NA TRBV12-3/TRBV12-4 CASSLDQNQHF TGTGCCAGCAGCCTAGATCAAAACCAGCATTTT
NA TRBJ1-5 NA TRBV20-1 CSAGRRQDNQPQHF TGCAGTGCTGGAAGAAGACAGGATAATCAGCCCCAGCATTTT
NA TRBJ1-1 many TRBV6-6 CASSYVMNTEAFF TGTGCCAGCAGTTACGTCATGAACACTGAAGCTTTCTTT
NA TRBJ2-1 NA TRBV12-3/TRBV12-4 CASSFSHPPPPPNEQFF TGTGCCAGCAGTTTCAGTCACCCCCCCCCCCCCCCCAATGAGCAGTTCTTC
TRBD1 TRBJ1-5 many TRBV27 CASSLRTGQNQPQHF TGTGCCAGCAGTTTACGGACAGGGCAAAATCAGCCCCAGCATTTT
NA TRBJ1-1 NA TRBV29-1 CSVAGWNTEAFF TGCAGCGTTGCTGGGTGGAACACTGAAGCTTTCTTT
NA TRBJ2-2 few TRBV7-9 CASSQSGGARHGELFF TGTGCCAGCAGCCAATCAGGAGGAGCCCGGCACGGGGAGCTGTTTTTT
TRBD2 TRBJ2-1 few TRBV9 CASSHNLGRAVARPNEQFF TGTGCCAGCAGCCATAACTTGGGGAGGGCCGTCGCTAGGCCCAATGAGCAGTTCTTC
TRBD1 TRBJ2-5 NA TRBV5-4 CASSNPQGPQETQYF TGTGCCAGCAGTAATCCACAGGGGCCGCAAGAGACCCAGTACTTC
NA TRBJ1-1 many TRBV3-1 CASSQRGGSEAFF TGTGCCAGCAGCCAAAGAGGGGGTAGCGAAGCTTTCTTT
TRBD1 TRBJ2-1 NA TRBV6-1 CASRRGQGAYNEQFF TGTGCCAGCAGAAGAGGACAGGGGGCCTACAATGAGCAGTTCTTC
TRBD1 TRBJ2-6 NA TRBV30 CAWSRDRASTGANVLTF TGTGCCTGGAGTCGGGACAGGGCGTCGACTGGGGCCAACGTCCTGACTTTC
TRBD1 TRBJ2-7 NA TRBV7-9 CASSLWGQGPYEQYF TGTGCCAGCAGCTTATGGGGACAGGGTCCCTACGAGCAGTACTTC
NA TRBJ1-1 NA TRBV4-1 CASTGRRGRDQRGAITEAFF TGCGCCAGCACCGGACGCCGAGGGAGGGACCAACGAGGGGCGATCACTGAAGCTTTCTTT
NA TRBJ2-7 NA TRBV4-2 CASSQDSGPEQYF TGTGCCAGCAGCCAAGATTCGGGACCAGAGCAGTACTTC
TRBD1 TRBJ1-5 NA TRBV27 CASSPGTGGWEPQHF TGTGCCAGCAGTCCAGGGACAGGGGGTTGGGAGCCCCAGCATTTT
NA TRBJ2-2 few TRBV5-1 CASSPREGDLNTGELFF TGCGCCAGCAGCCCGAGGGAAGGGGACCTGAACACCGGGGAGCTGTTTTTT
NA TRBJ2-1 few TRBV20-1 CSARDESGVSSYNEQFF TGCAGTGCTAGAGACGAATCGGGGGTAAGCTCCTACAATGAGCAGTTCTTC
NA TRBJ1-2 many TRBV10-3 CAISEGQARGYTF TGTGCCATCAGTGAGGGTCAAGCGAGGGGCTACACCTTC
TRBD2 TRBJ2-7 few TRBV10-3 CAISLGLAETYEQYF TGTGCCATCAGCCTGGGACTAGCGGAAACCTACGAGCAGTACTTC
TRBD1 TRBJ2-1 NA TRBV3-1 CASSQDTDRGGNEQFF TGTGCCAGCAGCCAAGATACGGACAGGGGGGGAAATGAGCAGTTCTTC
NA TRBJ2-5 NA TRBV20-1 CSALGPTPQETQYF TGCAGTGCTTTAGGGCCGACTCCGCAAGAGACCCAGTACTTC
TRBD1 TRBJ1-1 few TRBV4-1 CASSPLMGTEGTEAFF TGCGCCAGCAGCCCCCTCATGGGGACAGAGGGCACTGAAGCTTTCTTT
NA TRBJ1-2 NA TRBV20-1 CSASQGLANYGYTF TGCAGTGCTTCCCAGGGATTAGCTAACTATGGCTACACCTTC
NA TRBJ1-2 NA TRBV20-1 CSAREEGVVSYTF TGCAGTGCTAGAGAGGAGGGGGTAGTTAGCTACACCTTC
TRBD1 TRBJ2-2 few TRBV10-3 CATGQGESTGELFF TGTGCCACAGGACAGGGGGAAAGCACCGGGGAGCTGTTTTTT
TRBD2 TRBJ2-7 few TRBV4-1 CASSQVGTSATEQYF TGCGCCAGCAGCCAAGTAGGGACTAGCGCGACGGAGCAGTACTTC
TRBD1 TRBJ2-7 few TRBV20-1 CSARTTRDREYEQYF TGCAGTGCTAGAACAACCCGGGACAGAGAATACGAGCAGTACTTC
TRBD1 TRBJ2-3 few TRBV28 CASSSYWTGLKATDTQYF TGTGCCAGCAGTTCATACTGGACAGGGCTCAAGGCCACAGATACGCAGTATTTT
NA TRBJ2-1 NA TRBV7-9 CASSSAEDPMNEQFF TGTGCCAGCAGCTCCGCGGAGGACCCTATGAATGAGCAGTTCTTC
TRBD1 TRBJ2-2 few TRBV7-2 CASSSIQGRGRDGELFF TGTGCCAGCAGCTCTATTCAGGGCAGGGGGCGGGACGGGGAGCTGTTTTTT
NA TRBJ1-4 few TRBV3-1 CASSQTPPGRNEKLFF TGTGCCAGCAGCCAAACCCCTCCAGGGCGTAATGAAAAACTGTTTTTT
NA TRBJ2-2 few TRBV28 CASRYRGTGELFF TGTGCCAGCAGATATCGGGGGACCGGGGAGCTGTTTTTT
TRBD1 TRBJ2-2 many TRBV6-1 CASSSSGTGPGELFF TGTGCCAGCAGTTCATCCGGGACAGGGCCCGGGGAGCTGTTTTTT
TRBD1 TRBJ1-1 NA TRBV5-1 CASSWTGATNTEAFF TGCGCCAGCAGCTGGACAGGGGCTACGAACACTGAAGCTTTCTTT
NA TRBJ2-5 once TRBV7-7 CASSLAVGFQETQYF TGTGCTAGCAGCTTAGCGGTAGGATTCCAAGAGACCCAGTACTTC
TRBD1 TRBJ2-2 NA TRBV28 CASSFNRGWTGELFF TGTGCCAGCAGTTTTAACAGGGGATGGACCGGGGAGCTGTTTTTT
TRBD2 TRBJ2-7 few TRBV6-2/TRBV6-3 CASSYGRQGTYEQYF TGTGCCAGCAGCTACGGGAGGCAGGGCACCTACGAGCAGTACTTC
NA TRBJ2-7 NA TRBV18 CASSYSEGNYEQYF TGTGCCAGTTCCTATTCGGAGGGGAACTACGAGCAGTACTTC